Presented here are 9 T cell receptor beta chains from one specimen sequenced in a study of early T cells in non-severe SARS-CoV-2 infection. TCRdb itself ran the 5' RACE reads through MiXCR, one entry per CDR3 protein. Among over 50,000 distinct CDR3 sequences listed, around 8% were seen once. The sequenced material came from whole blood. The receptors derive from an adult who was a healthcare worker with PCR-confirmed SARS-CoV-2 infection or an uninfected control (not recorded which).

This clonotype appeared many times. CDR3 nucleotide sequence: TGTGCCAGCAAATGGGACAGTAATGAAAAACTGTTTTTT. It translates to CASKWDSNEKLFF. The V and J genes are TRBV7-9 and TRBJ1-4, with 7 bases matching TRBD1. Losses at the gene ends were 7 bases for V and 4 bases for J; bases not matched to a gene: 3. Germline lookup yields CDR1 SEHNR and CDR2 FQNEAQ (reference sequence). This CDR3 has 13 amino acids.

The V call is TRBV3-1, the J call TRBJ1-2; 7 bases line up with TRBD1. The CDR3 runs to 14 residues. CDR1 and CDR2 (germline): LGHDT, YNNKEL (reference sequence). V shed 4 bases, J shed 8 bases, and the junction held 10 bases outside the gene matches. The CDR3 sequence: CASSRKGTAGGYTF. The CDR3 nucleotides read TGTGCCAGCAGCCGTAAGGGGACAGCGGGAGGCTACACCTTC.

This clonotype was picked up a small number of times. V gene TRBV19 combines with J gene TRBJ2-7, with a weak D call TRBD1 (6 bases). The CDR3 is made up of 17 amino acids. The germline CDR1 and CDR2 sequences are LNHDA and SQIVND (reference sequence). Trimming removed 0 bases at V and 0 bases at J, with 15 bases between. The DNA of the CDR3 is TGTGCCAGTAGTATAGACGGCAACAGGGCGAGCTCCTACGAGCAGTACTTC. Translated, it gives CASSIDGNRASSYEQYF.

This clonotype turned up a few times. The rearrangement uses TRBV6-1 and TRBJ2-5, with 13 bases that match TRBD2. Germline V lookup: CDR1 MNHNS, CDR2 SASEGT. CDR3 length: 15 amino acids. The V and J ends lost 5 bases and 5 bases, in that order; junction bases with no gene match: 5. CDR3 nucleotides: TGTGCCAGCAGTACTAGCGGGGGGGCCTTCGAGACCCAGTACTTC. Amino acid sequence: CASSTSGGAFETQYF.

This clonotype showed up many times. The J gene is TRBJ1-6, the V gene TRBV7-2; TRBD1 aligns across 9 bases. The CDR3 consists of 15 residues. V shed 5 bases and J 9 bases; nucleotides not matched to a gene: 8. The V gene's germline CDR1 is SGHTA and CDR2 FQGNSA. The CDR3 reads CASSLTGGARSPLHF. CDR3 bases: TGTGCCAGCAGCCTCACAGGGGGCGCGCGTTCACCCCTCCACTTT.

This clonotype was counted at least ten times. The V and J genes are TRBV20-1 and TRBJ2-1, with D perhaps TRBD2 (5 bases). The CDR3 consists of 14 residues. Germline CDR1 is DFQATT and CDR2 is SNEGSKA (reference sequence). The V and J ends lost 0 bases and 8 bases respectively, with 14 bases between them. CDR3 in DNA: TGCAGTGCTAGAGATCCCCGGGGTCGCGATGAGCAGTTCTTC. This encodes CSARDPRGRDEQFF.

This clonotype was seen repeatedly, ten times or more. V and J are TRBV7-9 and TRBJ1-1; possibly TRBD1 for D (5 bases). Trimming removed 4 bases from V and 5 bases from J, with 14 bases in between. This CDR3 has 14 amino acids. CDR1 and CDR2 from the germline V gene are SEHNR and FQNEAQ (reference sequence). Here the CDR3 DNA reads TGTGCCAGCAGCTCCCTTTCAGGGCTGACTGAAGCTTTCTTT. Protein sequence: CASSSLSGLTEAFF. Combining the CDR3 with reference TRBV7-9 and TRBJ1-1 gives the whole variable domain DTGVSQNPRHKITKRGQNVTFRCDPISEHNRLYWYRQTLGQGPEFLTYFQNEAQLEKSRLLSDRFSAERPKGSFSTLEIQRTEQGDSAMYLCASSSLSGLTEAFFGQGTRLTVV.

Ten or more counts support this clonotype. Here the CDR3 reads CASSLAGGSTDTQYF. DNA for the CDR3: TGTGCCAGCAGCTTAGCGGGAGGGAGCACAGATACGCAGTATTTT. The rearrangement uses TRBV7-6 and TRBJ2-3, with TRBD2 identical over 7 bases. The CDR3 has 15 residues. With 0 bases clipped from V and 0 bases from J, the junction kept 0 bases outside the gene matches. Germline CDR1 SGHVS, CDR2 FNYEAQ.

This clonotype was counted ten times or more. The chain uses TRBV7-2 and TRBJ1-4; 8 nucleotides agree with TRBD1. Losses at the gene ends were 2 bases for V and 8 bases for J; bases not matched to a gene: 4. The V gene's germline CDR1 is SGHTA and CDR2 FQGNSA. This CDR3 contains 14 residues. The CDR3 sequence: CASSLRQGAEKLFF. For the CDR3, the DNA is TGTGCCAGCAGCTTACGGCAGGGGGCGGAAAAACTGTTTTTT.